This T cell receptor beta chain derives from a study of blood T cell repertoires in COVID-19. Turning to the study itself: From the United States, Italy and Spain came samples of acute and convalescent COVID-19.

This CDR3 is built from 14 residues. The ends lost 11 bases at V and 2 bases at J; junction bases unmatched: 10. CDR1 and CDR2 (germline): ENHRY, SYGVKD. Per the authors' pipeline: By means of reference gene primer amplification, nucleated cell counts were estimated. The data were produced by immunoSEQ multiplex PCR, yet TCRdb's version contains in-frame clones alone and is incomplete. V and J calls and clone size follow that table, whereas D and trimming were derived from the DNA. This table holds tens of thousands of clones, roughly 85% found once. This receptor was taken from a human donor in a cohort sampled during active COVID-19. V usage is TRBV10-3 and J usage is TRBJ1-2; 8 bases agree with TRBD1. Sequenced: peripheral blood. The CDR3 region has the DNA TGTGCCGCGTGGACAGGGAGAAGGAACTATGGCTACACCTTC. Its protein product is CAAWTGRRNYGYTF.